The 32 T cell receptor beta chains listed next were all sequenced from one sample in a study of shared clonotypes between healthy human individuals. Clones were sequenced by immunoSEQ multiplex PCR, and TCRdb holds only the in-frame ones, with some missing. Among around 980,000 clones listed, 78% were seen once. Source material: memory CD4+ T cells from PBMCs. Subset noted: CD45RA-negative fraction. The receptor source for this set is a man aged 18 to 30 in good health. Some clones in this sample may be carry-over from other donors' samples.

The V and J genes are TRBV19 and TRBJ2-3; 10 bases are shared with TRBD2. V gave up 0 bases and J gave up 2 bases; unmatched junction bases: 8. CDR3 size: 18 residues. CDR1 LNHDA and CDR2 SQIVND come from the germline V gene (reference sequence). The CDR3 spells CASSIDTRTSGITDTQYF. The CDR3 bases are TGTGCCAGTAGTATAGACACCAGGACTAGCGGTATCACAGATACGCAGTATTTT. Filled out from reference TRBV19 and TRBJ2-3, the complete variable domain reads DGGITQSPKYLFRKEGQNVTLSCEQNLNHDAMYWYRQDPGQGLRLIYYSQIVNDFQKGDIAEGYSVSREKKESFPLTVTSAQKNPTAFYLCASSIDTRTSGITDTQYFGPGTRLTVL.

CDR3 sequence (DNA): TGTGCCAGCTTAGCGGGAGGGCGGGATGAGCAGTTCTTC. This sequence encodes CASLAGGRDEQFF. This chain links TRBV6-5 with TRBJ2-1; 11 positions agree with TRBD2. The CDR3 runs 13 residues. From germline, CDR1 is MNHEY and CDR2 SVGAGI. V lost 8 bases to trimming and J lost 8 bases; unmatched junction nucleotides: 5.

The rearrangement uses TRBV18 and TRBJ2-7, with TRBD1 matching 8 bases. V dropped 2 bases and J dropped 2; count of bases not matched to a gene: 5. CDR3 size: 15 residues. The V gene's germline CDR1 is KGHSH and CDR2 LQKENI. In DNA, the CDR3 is TGTGCCAGCTCACCAGGCCCAGGGGGCGCCTACGAGCAGTACTTC. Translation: CASSPGPGGAYEQYF.

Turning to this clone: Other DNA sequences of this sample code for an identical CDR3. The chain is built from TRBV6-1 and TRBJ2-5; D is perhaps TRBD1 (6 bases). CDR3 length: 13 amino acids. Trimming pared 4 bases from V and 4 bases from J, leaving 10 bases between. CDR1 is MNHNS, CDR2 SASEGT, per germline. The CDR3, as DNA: TGTGCCAGCAGTGCGGACAGAGGAGAGACCCAGTACTTC. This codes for CASSADRGETQYF.

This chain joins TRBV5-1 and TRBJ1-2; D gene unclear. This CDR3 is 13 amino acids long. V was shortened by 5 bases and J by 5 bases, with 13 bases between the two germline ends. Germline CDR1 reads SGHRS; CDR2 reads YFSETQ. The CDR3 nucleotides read TGCGCCAGCAGAAGAGAGGGTGATTATGGCTACACCTTC. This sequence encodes CASRREGDYGYTF.

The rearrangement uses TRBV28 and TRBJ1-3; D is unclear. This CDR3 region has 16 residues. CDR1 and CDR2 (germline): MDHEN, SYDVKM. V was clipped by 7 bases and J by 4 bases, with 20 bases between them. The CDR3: CASKRYSDLRGNTIYF. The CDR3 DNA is TGTGCCAGCAAAAGATACAGCGATCTAAGGGGAAACACCATATATTTT.

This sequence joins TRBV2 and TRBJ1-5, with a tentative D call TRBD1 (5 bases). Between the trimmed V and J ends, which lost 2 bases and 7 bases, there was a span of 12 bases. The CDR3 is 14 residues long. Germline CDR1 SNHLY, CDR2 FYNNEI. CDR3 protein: CASSESGGEQPQHF. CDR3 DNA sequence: TGTGCCAGCAGTGAATCGGGGGGGGAACAGCCCCAGCATTTT.

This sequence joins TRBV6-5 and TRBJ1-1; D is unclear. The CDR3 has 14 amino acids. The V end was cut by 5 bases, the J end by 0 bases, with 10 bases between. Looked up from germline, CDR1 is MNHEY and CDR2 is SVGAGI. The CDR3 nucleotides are TGTGCCAGCAGTGCCCCTGGAGTGAACACTGAAGCTTTCTTT. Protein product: CASSAPGVNTEAFF.

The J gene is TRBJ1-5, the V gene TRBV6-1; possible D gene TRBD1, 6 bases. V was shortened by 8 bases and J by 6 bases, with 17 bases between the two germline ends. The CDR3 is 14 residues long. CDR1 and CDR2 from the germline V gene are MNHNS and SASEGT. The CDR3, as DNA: TGTGCCAGCCGGACGGGGGCCGAGGGTCAGCCCCAGCATTTT. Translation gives CASRTGAEGQPQHF.

CDR3: CASSQADGRAYNEQFF. The CDR3 coding sequence is TGTGCCAGCAGCCAAGCGGACGGGAGGGCTTACAATGAGCAGTTCTTC. This chain connects TRBV4-2 to TRBJ2-1, with 8 bases aligning to TRBD2. The CDR3 is 16 amino acids. J lost 4 bases, V lost 1 base, and 6 bases had no gene match. Germline CDR1 is LGHNA and CDR2 is YNFKEQ.

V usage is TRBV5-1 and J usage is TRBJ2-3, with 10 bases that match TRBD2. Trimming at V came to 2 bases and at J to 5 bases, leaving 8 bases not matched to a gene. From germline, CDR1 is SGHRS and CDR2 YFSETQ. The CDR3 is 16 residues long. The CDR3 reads CASSFSPGLALDTQYF. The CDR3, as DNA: TGCGCCAGCAGCTTCTCTCCGGGACTAGCGTTAGATACGCAGTATTTT.

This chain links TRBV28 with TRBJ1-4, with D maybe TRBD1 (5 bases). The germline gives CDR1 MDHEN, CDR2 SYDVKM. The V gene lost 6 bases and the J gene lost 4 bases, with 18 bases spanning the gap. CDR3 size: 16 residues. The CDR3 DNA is TGTGCCAGCAGCCAATTCAATCTCGGGGGTAATGAAAAACTGTTTTTT. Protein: CASSQFNLGGNEKLFF.

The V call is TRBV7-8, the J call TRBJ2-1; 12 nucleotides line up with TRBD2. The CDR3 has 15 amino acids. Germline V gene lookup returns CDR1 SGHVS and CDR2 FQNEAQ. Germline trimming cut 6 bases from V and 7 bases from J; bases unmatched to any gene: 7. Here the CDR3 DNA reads TGTGCCAGCAGGGCTACTAGCGGGAGGATGAATGAGCAGTTCTTC. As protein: CASRATSGRMNEQFF.

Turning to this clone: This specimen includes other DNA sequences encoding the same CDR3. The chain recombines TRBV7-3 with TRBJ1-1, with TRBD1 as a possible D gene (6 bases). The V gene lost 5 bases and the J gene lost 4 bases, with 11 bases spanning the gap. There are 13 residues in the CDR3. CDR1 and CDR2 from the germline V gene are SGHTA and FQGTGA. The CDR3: CASSLEGGTEAFF. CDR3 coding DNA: TGTGCCAGCAGCCTCGAAGGGGGCACTGAAGCTTTCTTT.

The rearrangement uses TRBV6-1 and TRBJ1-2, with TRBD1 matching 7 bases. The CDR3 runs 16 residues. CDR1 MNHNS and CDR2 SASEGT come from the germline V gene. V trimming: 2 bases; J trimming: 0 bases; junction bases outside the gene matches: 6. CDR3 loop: CASSESFGTANYGYTF. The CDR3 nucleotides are TGTGCCAGCAGTGAAAGCTTTGGGACAGCTAACTATGGCTACACCTTC.

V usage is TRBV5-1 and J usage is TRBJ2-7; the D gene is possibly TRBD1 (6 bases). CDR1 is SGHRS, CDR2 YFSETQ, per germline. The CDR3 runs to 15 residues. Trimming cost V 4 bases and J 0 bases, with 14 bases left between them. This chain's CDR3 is CASSTTGLSSYEQYF. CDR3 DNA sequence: TGCGCCAGCAGCACCACAGGGCTTAGCTCCTACGAGCAGTACTTC. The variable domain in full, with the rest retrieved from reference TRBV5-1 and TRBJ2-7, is KAGVTQTPRYLIKTRGQQVTLSCSPISGHRSVSWYQQTPGQGLQFLFEYFSETQRNKGNFPGRFSGRQFSNSRSEMNVSTLELGDSALYLCASSTTGLSSYEQYFGPGTRLTVT.

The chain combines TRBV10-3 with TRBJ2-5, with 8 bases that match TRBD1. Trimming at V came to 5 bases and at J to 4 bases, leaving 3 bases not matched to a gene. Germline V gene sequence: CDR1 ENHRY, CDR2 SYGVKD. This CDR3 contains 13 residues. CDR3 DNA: TGTGCCATCAGTAGACAGGGGTCAGAGACCCAGTACTTC. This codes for CAISRQGSETQYF.

In DNA form, the CDR3 reads TGTGCCAGCAGCTTAGCTGGCGGTTACACTGAAGCTTTCTTT. This gives the protein CASSLAGGYTEAFF. The V gene is TRBV7-8, the J gene TRBJ1-1; no reliable D call. Trimming left V 0 bases short and J 3 bases short, with 8 bases between. CDR1 and CDR2 (germline): SGHVS, FQNEAQ. The CDR3 runs to 14 residues.

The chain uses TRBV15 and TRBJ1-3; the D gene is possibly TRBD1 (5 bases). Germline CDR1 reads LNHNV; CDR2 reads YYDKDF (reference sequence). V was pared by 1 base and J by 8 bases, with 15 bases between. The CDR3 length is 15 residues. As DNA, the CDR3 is TGTGCCACCAGCAGAGGGGGGACGTCCCGGGACACCATATATTTT. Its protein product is CATSRGGTSRDTIYF. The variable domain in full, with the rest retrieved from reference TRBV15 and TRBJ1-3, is DAMVIQNPRYQVTQFGKPVTLSCSQTLNHNVMYWYQQKSSQAPKLLFHYYDKDFNNEADTPDNFQSRRPNTSFCFLDIRSPGLGDTAMYLCATSRGGTSRDTIYFGEGSWLTVV.

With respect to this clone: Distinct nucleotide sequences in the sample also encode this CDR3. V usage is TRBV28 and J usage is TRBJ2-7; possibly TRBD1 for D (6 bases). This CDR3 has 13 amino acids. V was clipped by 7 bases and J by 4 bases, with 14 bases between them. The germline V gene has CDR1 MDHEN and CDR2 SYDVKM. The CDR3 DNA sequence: TGTGCCAGCATCAGTACAGGGTCGTACGAGCAGTACTTC. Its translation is CASISTGSYEQYF.

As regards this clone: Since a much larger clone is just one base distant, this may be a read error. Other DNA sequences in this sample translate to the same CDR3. The CDR3 coding sequence is TGCGCCAGCAGCCAGAGGACAGGGGATGAGCAGTACTTC. This sequence encodes CASSQRTGDEQYF. The rearrangement joins TRBV4-1 to TRBJ2-7; the match to TRBD1 covers 9 bases. CDR3 length: 13 amino acids. Losses at the gene ends were 3 bases for V and 7 bases for J; bases not matched to a gene: 4. CDR1 is MGHRA, CDR2 YSYEKL, per germline.

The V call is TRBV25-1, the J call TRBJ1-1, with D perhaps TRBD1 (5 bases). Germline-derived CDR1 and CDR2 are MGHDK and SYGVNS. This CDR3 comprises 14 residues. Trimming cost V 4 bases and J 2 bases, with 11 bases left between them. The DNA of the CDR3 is TGTGCCAGCAGTGCCTTCCAGGGTAACACTGAAGCTTTCTTT. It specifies CASSAFQGNTEAFF.

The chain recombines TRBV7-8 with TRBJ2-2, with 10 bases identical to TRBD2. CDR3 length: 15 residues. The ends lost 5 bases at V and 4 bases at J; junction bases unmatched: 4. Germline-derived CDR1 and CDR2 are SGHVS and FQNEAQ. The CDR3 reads CASSLRLAGTGELFF. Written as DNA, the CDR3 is TGTGCCAGCAGCCTCCGACTAGCGGGCACCGGGGAGCTGTTTTTT. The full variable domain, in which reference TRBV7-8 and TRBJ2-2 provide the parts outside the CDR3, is GAGVSQSPRYKVAKRGQDVALRCDPISGHVSLFWYQQALGQGPEFLTYFQNEAQLDKSGLPSDRFFAERPEGSVSTLKIQRTQQEDSAVYLCASSLRLAGTGELFFGEGSRLTVL.

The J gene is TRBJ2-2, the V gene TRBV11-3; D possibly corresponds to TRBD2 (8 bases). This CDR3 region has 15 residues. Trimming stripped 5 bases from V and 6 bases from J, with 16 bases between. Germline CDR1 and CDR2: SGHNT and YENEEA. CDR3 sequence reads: CASSPGTRGPGELFF. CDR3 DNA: TGTGCCAGCAGCCCCGGGACTAGGGGGCCCGGGGAGCTGTTTTTT.

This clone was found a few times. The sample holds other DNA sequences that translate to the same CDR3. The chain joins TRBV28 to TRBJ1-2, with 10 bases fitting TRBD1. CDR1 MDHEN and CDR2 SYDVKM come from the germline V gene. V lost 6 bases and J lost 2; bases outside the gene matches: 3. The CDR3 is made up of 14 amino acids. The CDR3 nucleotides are TGTGCCAGCAGAGAGGGACAGGGGAACTATGGCTACACCTTC. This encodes CASREGQGNYGYTF.

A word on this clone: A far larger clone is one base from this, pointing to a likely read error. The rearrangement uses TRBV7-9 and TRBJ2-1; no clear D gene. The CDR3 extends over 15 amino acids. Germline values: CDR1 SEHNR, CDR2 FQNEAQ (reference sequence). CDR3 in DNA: TGTGCCAACAGCTTAGTTCCAGAGGCCTACAATGAGCAGTTCTTC. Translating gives CANSLVPEAYNEQFF.

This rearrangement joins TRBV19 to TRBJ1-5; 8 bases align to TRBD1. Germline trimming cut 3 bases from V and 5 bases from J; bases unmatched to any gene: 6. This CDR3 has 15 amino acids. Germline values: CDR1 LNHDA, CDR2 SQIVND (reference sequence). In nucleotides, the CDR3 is TGTGCCAGTAGTATGGACAGGGCCGAATATCAGCCCCAGCATTTT. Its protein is CASSMDRAEYQPQHF.

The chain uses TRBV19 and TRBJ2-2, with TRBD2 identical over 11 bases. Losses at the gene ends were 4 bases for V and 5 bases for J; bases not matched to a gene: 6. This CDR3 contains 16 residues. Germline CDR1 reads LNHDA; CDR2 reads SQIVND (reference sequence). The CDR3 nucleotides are TGTGCCAGTAGTACACGGCGACTAGCGGGGACCGGGGAGCTGTTTTTT. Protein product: CASSTRRLAGTGELFF.

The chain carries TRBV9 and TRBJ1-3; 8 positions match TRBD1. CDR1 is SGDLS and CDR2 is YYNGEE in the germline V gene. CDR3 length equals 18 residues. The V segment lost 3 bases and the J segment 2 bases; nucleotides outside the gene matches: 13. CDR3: CASSGGTGLPTAGNTIYF. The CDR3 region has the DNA TGTGCCAGCAGCGGGGGGACAGGACTACCAACGGCTGGAAACACCATATATTTT.

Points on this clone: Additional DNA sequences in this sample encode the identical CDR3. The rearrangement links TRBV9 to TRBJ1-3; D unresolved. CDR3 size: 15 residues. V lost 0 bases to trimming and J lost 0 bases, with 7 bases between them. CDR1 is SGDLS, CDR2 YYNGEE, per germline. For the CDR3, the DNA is TGTGCCAGCAGCGTAGAAGCTTTCTCTGGAAACACCATATATTTT. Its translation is CASSVEAFSGNTIYF.

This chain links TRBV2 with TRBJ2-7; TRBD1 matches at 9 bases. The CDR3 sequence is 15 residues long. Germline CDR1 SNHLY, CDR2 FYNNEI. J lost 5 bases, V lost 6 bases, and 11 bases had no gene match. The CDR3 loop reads CASRNPGQGSHEQYF. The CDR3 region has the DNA TGTGCCAGCAGGAATCCGGGACAGGGATCTCACGAGCAGTACTTC.

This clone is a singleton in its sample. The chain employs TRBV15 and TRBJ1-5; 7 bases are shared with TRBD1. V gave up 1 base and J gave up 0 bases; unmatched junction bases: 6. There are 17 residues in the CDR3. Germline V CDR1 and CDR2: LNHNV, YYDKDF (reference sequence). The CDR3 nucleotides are TGTGCCACCAGCAGAGCCCCCGGGACAGTTAGCAATCAGCCCCAGCATTTT. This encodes CATSRAPGTVSNQPQHF.